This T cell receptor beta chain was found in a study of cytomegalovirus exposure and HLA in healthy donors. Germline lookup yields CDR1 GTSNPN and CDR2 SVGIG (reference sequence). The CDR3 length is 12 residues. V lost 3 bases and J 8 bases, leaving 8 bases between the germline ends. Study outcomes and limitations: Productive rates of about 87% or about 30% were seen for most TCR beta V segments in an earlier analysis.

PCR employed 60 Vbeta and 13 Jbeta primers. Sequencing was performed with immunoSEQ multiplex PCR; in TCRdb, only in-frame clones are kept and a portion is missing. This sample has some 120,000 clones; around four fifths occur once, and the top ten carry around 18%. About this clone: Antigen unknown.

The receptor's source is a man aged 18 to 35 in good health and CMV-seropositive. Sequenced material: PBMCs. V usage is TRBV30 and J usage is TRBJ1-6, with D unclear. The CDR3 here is CAWSLQYSPLHF. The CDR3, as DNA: TGTGCCTGGAGCCTACAGTATTCACCCCTCCACTTT.